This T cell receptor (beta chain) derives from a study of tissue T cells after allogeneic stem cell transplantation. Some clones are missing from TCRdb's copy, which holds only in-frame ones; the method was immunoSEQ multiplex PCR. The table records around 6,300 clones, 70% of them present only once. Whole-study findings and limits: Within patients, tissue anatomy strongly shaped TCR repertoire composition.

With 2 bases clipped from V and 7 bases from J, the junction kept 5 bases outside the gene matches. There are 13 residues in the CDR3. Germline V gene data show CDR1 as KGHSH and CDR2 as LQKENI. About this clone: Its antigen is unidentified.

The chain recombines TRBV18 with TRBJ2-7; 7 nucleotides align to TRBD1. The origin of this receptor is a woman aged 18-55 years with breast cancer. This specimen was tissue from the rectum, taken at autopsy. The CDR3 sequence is CASSPEDRTEQYF. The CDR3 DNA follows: TGTGCCAGCTCACCAGAGGACAGGACGGAGCAGTACTTC.